The sequence of this T cell receptor (beta chain) was determined in a study of human T cells and chemical hapten exposure. One entry per CDR3 protein results from TCRdb running MiXCR on the RACE reads. The sample holds over 55,000 distinct CDR3 sequences; approximately 10% are singletons and the top ten take roughly 1.3%. Time point meaning: patch test 3, about 24 weeks after DPC sensitization. The treatment was: therapeutic diphenylcyclopropenone sensitization with weekly scalp DPC. This clonotype was picked up a small number of times. In germline, CDR1 is MDHEN, CDR2 SYDVKM. The CDR3 totals 14 residues. V lost 3 bases and J lost 7, with 10 bases in between.

The source was whole blood, collected in connection with sensitization to the hapten diphenylcyclopropenone (DPC). The chain combines TRBV28 with TRBJ1-6; the D is unclear. This clonotype was obtained from a woman in her forties or fifties with alopecia areata. Some clones in this sample may be carry-over from other donors' samples. DNA of the CDR3: TGTGCCAGCAGTTTGAGCACAGCGAATTCACCCCTCCACTTT. This codes for CASSLSTANSPLHF.